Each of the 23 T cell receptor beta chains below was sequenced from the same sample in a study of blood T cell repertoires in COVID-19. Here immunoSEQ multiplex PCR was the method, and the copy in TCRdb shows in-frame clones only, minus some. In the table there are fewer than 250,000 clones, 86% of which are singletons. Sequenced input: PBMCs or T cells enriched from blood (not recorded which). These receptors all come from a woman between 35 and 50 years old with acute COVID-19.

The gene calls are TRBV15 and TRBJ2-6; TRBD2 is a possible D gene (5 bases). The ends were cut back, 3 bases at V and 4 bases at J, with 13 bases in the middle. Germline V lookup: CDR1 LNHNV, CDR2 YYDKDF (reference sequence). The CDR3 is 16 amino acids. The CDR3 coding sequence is TGTGCCACCAGCAGGGGCCCCGGCGGGGGGGCCAACGTCCTGACTTTC. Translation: CATSRGPGGGANVLTF.

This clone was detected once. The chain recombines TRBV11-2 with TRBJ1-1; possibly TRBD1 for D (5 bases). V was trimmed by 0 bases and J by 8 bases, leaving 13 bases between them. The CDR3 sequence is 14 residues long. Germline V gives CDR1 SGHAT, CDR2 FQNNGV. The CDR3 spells CASSLDLGGSEAFF. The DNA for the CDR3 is TGTGCCAGCAGCTTAGATCTCGGGGGTTCGGAAGCTTTCTTT.

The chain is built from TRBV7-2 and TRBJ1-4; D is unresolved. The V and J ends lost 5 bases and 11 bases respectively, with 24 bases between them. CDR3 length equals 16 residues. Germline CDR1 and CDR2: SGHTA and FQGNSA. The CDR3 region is CASSPDSLALRSKLFF. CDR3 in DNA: TGTGCCAGCAGCCCCGACTCTTTGGCTCTCCGCAGTAAACTGTTTTTT.

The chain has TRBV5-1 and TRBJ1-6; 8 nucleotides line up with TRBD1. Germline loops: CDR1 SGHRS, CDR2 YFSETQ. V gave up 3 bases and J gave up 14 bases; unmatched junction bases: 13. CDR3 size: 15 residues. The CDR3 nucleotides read TGCGCCAGCAGCTCAGAAGGACAGGGACAAAGGTCCCTCCACTTT. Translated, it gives CASSSEGQGQRSLHF.

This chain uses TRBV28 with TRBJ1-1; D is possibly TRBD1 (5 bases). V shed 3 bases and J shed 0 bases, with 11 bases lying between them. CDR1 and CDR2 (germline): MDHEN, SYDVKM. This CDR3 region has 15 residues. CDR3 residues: CASSLVGALNTEAFF. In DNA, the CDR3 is TGTGCCAGCAGTTTGGTAGGGGCCCTGAACACTGAAGCTTTCTTT.

The CDR3 here is CASSSTSSANQGAFF. CDR3 sequence (DNA): TGTGCCAGCAGCTCTACATCCTCGGCCAACCAGGGGGCTTTCTTT. The V call is TRBV9, the J call TRBJ1-1; maybe TRBD1 (6 bases). Germline CDR1 is SGDLS and CDR2 is YYNGEE. V lost 4 bases and J lost 11, with 24 bases in between. The CDR3 is made up of 15 amino acids. The full variable domain, rest sourced from reference TRBV9 and TRBJ1-1, is DSGVTQTPKHLITATGQRVTLRCSPRSGDLSVYWYQQSLDQGLQFLIQYYNGEERAKGNILERFSAQQFPDLHSELNLSSLELGDSALYFCASSSTSSANQGAFFGQGTRLTVV.

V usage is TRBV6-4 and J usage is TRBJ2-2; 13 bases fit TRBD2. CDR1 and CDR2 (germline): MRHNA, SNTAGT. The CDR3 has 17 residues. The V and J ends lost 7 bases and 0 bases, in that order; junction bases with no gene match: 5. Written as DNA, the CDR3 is TGTGCCAGCACCGGACTAGCGGGAGCGCCGAACACCGGGGAGCTGTTTTTT. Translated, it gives CASTGLAGAPNTGELFF.

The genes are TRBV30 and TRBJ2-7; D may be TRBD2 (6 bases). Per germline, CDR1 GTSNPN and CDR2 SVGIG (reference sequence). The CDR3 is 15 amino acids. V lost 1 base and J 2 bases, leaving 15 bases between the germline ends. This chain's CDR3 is CAWSARTGLTYEQYF. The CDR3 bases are TGTGCCTGGAGTGCCCGGACGGGACTCACCTACGAGCAGTACTTC.

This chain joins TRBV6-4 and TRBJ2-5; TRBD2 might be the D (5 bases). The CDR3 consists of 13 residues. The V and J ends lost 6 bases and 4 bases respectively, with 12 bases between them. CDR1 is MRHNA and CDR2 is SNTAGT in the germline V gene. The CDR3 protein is CASSPWAGETQYF. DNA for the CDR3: TGTGCCAGCAGCCCGTGGGCGGGAGAGACCCAGTACTTC.

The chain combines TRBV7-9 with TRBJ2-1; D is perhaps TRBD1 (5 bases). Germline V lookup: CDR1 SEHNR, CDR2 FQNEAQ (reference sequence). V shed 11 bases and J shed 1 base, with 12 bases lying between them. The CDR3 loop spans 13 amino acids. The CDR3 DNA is TGTGCCCCTGCCAGGGTTTCCTACAATGAGCAGTTCTTC. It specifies CAPARVSYNEQFF.

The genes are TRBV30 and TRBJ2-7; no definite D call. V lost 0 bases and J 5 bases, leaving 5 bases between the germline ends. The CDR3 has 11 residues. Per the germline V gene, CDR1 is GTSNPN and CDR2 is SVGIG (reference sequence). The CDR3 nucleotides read TGTGCCTGGAGTGTTTCGGACGAGCAGTACTTC. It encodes CAWSVSDEQYF.

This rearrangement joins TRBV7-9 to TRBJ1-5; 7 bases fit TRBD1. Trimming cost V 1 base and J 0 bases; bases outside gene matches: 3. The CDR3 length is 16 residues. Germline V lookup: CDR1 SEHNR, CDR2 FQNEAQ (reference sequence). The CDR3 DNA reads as TGTGCCAGCAGCTTAGGACAGGGTGATAGCAATCAGCCCCAGCATTTT. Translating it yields CASSLGQGDSNQPQHF.

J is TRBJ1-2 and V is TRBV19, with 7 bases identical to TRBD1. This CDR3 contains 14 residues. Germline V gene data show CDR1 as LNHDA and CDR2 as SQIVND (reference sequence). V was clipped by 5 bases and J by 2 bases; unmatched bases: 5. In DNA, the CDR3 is TGTGCCAGTAGTCCAGGGGACAGCAACTATGGCTACACCTTC. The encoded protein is CASSPGDSNYGYTF.

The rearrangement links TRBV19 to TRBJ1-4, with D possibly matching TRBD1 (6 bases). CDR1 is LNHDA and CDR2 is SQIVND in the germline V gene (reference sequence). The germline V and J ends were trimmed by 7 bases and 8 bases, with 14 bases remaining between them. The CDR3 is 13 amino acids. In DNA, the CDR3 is TGTGCCAGTAAAGCGGGGGCGAAAGAAAAACTGTTTTTT. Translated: CASKAGAKEKLFF.

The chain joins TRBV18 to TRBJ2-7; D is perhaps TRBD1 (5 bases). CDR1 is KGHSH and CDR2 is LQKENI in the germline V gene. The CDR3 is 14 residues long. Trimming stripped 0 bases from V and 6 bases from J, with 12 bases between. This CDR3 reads CASSPPPGYSEQYF. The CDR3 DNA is TGTGCCAGCTCACCACCCCCAGGGTATAGCGAGCAGTACTTC.

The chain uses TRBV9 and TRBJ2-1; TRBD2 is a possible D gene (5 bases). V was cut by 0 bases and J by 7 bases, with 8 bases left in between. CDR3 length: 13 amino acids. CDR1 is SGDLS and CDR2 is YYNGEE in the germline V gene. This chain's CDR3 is CASSVGSGNEQFF. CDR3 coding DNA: TGTGCCAGCAGCGTAGGGTCGGGGAATGAGCAGTTCTTC.

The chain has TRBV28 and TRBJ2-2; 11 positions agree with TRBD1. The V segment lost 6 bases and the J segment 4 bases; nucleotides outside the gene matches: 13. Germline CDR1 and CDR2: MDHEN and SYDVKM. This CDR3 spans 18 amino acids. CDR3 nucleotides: TGTGCCAGCAGCTCTAAGGACAGGGGGCGCTTTGGCACCGGGGAGCTGTTTTTT. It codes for CASSSKDRGRFGTGELFF.

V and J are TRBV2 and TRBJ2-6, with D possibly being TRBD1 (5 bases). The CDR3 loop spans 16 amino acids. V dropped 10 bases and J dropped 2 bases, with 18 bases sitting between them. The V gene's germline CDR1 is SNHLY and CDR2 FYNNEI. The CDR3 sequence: CAISSQGRAGANVLTF. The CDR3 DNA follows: TGTGCCATTTCTTCCCAGGGCAGGGCTGGGGCCAACGTCCTGACTTTC.

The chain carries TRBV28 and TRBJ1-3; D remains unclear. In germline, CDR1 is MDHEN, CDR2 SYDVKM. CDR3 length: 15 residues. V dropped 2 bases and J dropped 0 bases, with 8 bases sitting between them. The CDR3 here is CASSLEGRSGNTIYF. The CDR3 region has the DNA TGTGCCAGCAGTTTAGAGGGTCGCTCTGGAAACACCATATATTTT.

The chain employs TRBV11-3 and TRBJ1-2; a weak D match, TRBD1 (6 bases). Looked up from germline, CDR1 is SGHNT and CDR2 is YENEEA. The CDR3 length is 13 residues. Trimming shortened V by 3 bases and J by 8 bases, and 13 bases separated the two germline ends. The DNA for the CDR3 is TGTGCCAGCAGCTTGACAGGTTGGGAGGGCTACACCTTC. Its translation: CASSLTGWEGYTF.

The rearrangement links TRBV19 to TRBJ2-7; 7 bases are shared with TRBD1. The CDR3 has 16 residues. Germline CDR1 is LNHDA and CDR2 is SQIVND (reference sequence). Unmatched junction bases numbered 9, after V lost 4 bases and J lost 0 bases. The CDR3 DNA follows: TGTGCCAGTAGTAGCCCGGGACAGAGAAGCTCCTACGAGCAGTACTTC. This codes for CASSSPGQRSSYEQYF.

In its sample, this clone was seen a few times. The CDR3 here is CASTKLRLADTQYF. Written as DNA, the CDR3 is TGTGCCAGCACGAAACTCCGACTGGCAGATACGCAGTATTTT. The chain employs TRBV28 and TRBJ2-3; D uncertain. The germline V gene has CDR1 MDHEN and CDR2 SYDVKM. There are 14 residues in the CDR3. Trimming took 7 bases from V and 4 from J, leaving 15 bases between them.

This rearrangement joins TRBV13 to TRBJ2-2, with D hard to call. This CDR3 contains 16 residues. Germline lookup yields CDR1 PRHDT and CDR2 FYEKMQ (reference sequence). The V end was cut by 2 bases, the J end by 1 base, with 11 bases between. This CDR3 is CASSLSASKNTGELFF. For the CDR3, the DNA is TGTGCCAGCAGCTTATCAGCGAGTAAGAACACCGGGGAGCTGTTTTTT.